These 26 T cell receptor beta chains came from one sample sequenced in a study of cytomegalovirus exposure and HLA in healthy donors (dated by TCRdb to 2016 to 2017). Libraries were built with the immunoSEQ multiplex PCR assay. A mixture of 60 forward primers for TCR Vbeta segments and 13 reverse primers for TCR Jbeta segments was used in the multiplex PCR. Sourced from immuneACCESS, this table was stored by TCRdb with only in-frame sequences that have V and J called. A share of the clones is absent; for the studies checked, an unresolved V gene accounts for under half, and the remainder has no known explanation. Across this sample there are 150,000 to 180,000 clones, with about three quarters seen only once. 3% to 4% of the sample lies in the top ten. Sequencing was carried out using PBMCs. Receptor source: a woman between 35 and 50 years old in good health and CMV-seronegative.

The gene calls are TRBV6-5 and TRBJ1-1, with D possibly matching TRBD1 (5 bases). V was pared by 6 bases and J by 0 bases, with 11 bases between. The CDR3 has 14 residues. Germline V gene data show CDR1 as MNHEY and CDR2 as SVGAGI. CDR3 residues: CASSRGQLNTEAFF. DNA for the CDR3: TGTGCCAGCAGCCGTGGACAATTGAACACTGAAGCTTTCTTT.

This chain joins TRBV29-1 and TRBJ2-1, with D hard to call. The CDR3 runs 11 residues. Deletions cut 8 bases from V and 6 bases from J, with 11 bases between. Germline CDR1 SQVTM, CDR2 ANQGSEA. This CDR3 reads CSLLLLNEQFF. In DNA form, the CDR3 reads TGCAGCCTTTTGTTACTCAATGAGCAGTTCTTC.

The table lists this clone with a few counts. V usage is TRBV11-2 and J usage is TRBJ2-1, with 10 bases lining up with TRBD2. This CDR3 is 16 amino acids long. Trimming cost V 3 bases and J 4 bases; bases outside gene matches: 6. Germline CDR1 and CDR2: SGHAT and FQNNGV. The CDR3: CASSFYGTSVYNEQFF. The DNA for the CDR3 is TGTGCCAGCAGCTTCTACGGGACTAGCGTATACAATGAGCAGTTCTTC.

The chain employs TRBV5-6 and TRBJ1-3, with TRBD1 matching 7 bases. The germline gives CDR1 SGHDT, CDR2 YYEEEE. V was clipped by 0 bases and J by 4 bases; unmatched bases: 7. CDR3 length equals 16 residues. CDR3 bases: TGTGCCAGCAGCTTGGATTTGGGACAGAGCGGAAACACCATATATTTT. It translates to CASSLDLGQSGNTIYF.

The rearrangement links TRBV5-1 to TRBJ2-3, with 8 positions matching TRBD2. The CDR3 is made up of 16 amino acids. The V gene end was trimmed by 0 bases and the J gene end by 4 bases; junction bases not matched to a gene: 7. Germline CDR1 SGHRS, CDR2 YFSETQ. Here the CDR3 reads CASSLGSGRGADTQYF. CDR3 DNA: TGCGCCAGCAGCTTGGGGAGCGGGAGAGGCGCAGATACGCAGTATTTT.

The chain is built from TRBV9 and TRBJ2-7, with TRBD1 matching 9 bases. The trim removed 3 bases at V and 3 bases at J, leaving 4 bases unmatched. The CDR3 consists of 14 residues. Germline V gives CDR1 SGDLS, CDR2 YYNGEE. CDR3 nucleotides: TGTGCCAGCAGCGCTACGACAGGGGGCTACGAGCAGTACTTC. Its protein product is CASSATTGGYEQYF.

The sample holds a few counts of this clone. The chain uses TRBV10-2 and TRBJ1-5, with TRBD1 identical over 7 bases. CDR1 is WSHSY and CDR2 is SAAADI in the germline V gene. This CDR3 is built from 12 residues. V trimming: 6 bases; J trimming: 5 bases; junction bases outside the gene matches: 1. This CDR3 reads CASSTGDQPQHF. DNA for the CDR3: TGCGCCAGCAGCACAGGGGATCAGCCCCAGCATTTT.

This sequence joins TRBV2 and TRBJ1-4; possibly TRBD1 for D (6 bases). The CDR3 has 16 residues. The germline CDR1 and CDR2 sequences are SNHLY and FYNNEI. The V end lost 6 bases, the J end lost 4 bases, and 18 bases lay between the germline ends. DNA of the CDR3: TGTGCCAGCAGATACTCCTACAGGGCGGGTAATGAAAAACTGTTTTTT. Its translation: CASRYSYRAGNEKLFF. Full variable domain (outside the CDR3, taken from reference TRBV2 and TRBJ1-4): EPEVTQTPSHQVTQMGQEVILRCVPISNHLYFYWYRQILGQKVEFLVSFYNNEISEKSEIFDDQFSVERPDGSNFTLKIRSTKLEDSAMYFCASRYSYRAGNEKLFFGSGTQLSVL.

The chain couples TRBV6-5 to TRBJ1-5; a weak D match, TRBD1 (5 bases). Trimming took off 7 bases at V and 4 bases at J, with 8 bases between the two ends. The CDR3 is made up of 12 amino acids. Germline assignment: CDR1 MNHEY and CDR2 SVGAGI. Written as DNA, the CDR3 is TGTGCCAGCACGACAGCAAATCAGCCCCAGCATTTT. Translating gives CASTTANQPQHF.

The chain joins TRBV2 to TRBJ2-1, with 11 bases lining up with TRBD2. The V and J ends lost 5 bases and 9 bases, in that order; junction bases with no gene match: 9. Germline CDR1 SNHLY, CDR2 FYNNEI. The CDR3 contains 15 residues. In DNA form, the CDR3 reads TGTGCCAGCAGTTCGATAGCGGGAGGGCGGAGTGAGCAGTTCTTC. As protein: CASSSIAGGRSEQFF.

This chain links TRBV6-5 with TRBJ1-4; TRBD1 is a possible D gene (6 bases). The CDR3 length is 15 residues. The germline CDR1 and CDR2 sequences are MNHEY and SVGAGI. V gave up 6 bases and J gave up 5 bases, with 16 bases separating them. The CDR3 DNA reads as TGTGCCAGCAGCCACGAGCTAGGGACAAATGAAAAACTGTTTTTT. It encodes CASSHELGTNEKLFF.

The chain employs TRBV30 and TRBJ1-1; 8 bases align to TRBD1. The CDR3 has 15 residues. From germline, CDR1 is GTSNPN and CDR2 SVGIG (reference sequence). The trim removed 1 base at V and 1 base at J, leaving 5 bases unmatched. CDR3: CAWSADGTGNTEAFF. CDR3 coding DNA: TGTGCCTGGAGTGCTGATGGGACAGGGAACACTGAAGCTTTCTTT.

This sequence joins TRBV29-1 and TRBJ2-5; TRBD2 aligns across 7 bases. V was clipped by 4 bases and J by 5 bases; unmatched bases: 4. This CDR3 spans 12 amino acids. Germline V gene lookup returns CDR1 SQVTM and CDR2 ANQGSEA. The CDR3 loop is CSVARGGETQYF. CDR3 sequence (DNA): TGCAGCGTTGCCCGGGGAGGGGAGACCCAGTACTTC.

This chain uses TRBV4-1 with TRBJ1-2; D unclear. The CDR3 sequence is 16 residues long. The germline CDR1 and CDR2 sequences are MGHRA and YSYEKL. V dropped 0 bases and J dropped 2 bases, with 13 bases sitting between them. CDR3 bases: TGCGCCAGCAGCCAAGAGCAGCTGACTTCGAACTATGGCTACACCTTC. Its translation is CASSQEQLTSNYGYTF.

This chain joins TRBV6-5 and TRBJ1-2; 8 bases align to TRBD1. The junction had 2 bases not matched to a gene; V was cut back by 5 bases and J by 3 bases. There are 13 residues in the CDR3. CDR1 MNHEY and CDR2 SVGAGI come from the germline V gene. This chain's CDR3 is CASSEQGDYGYTF. The CDR3 bases are TGTGCCAGCAGTGAACAGGGGGACTATGGCTACACCTTC.

This chain joins TRBV6-4 and TRBJ2-3, with 10 bases matching TRBD2. Germline V gene sequence: CDR1 MRHNA, CDR2 SNTAGT. The J segment lost 4 bases and the V segment lost 5 bases, leaving 6 bases of the junction unmatched. This CDR3 region has 15 residues. The CDR3 loop is CASSPSGGTSDTQYF. The CDR3 DNA sequence: TGTGCCAGCAGTCCTAGCGGGGGCACTTCAGATACGCAGTATTTT.

The chain has TRBV4-1 and TRBJ2-7; TRBD2 aligns across 11 bases. CDR3 size: 16 residues. Trimming cost V 0 bases and J 4 bases; bases outside gene matches: 5. Germline V CDR1 and CDR2: MGHRA, YSYEKL. The CDR3 loop reads CASSQETGTSGYEQYF. CDR3 coding DNA: TGCGCCAGCAGCCAAGAAACTGGGACTAGCGGTTACGAGCAGTACTTC.

The chain is built from TRBV14 and TRBJ1-2, with 9 bases identical to TRBD1. The CDR3 consists of 13 residues. CDR1 is SGHDN, CDR2 FVKESK, per germline. V shed 5 bases and J 6 bases; nucleotides not matched to a gene: 4. The CDR3 nucleotides are TGTGCCAGCAGCGCCAGGACAGGGGATGGCTACACCTTC. Amino acids: CASSARTGDGYTF.

This clone was picked up a small number of times. V usage is TRBV6-1 and J usage is TRBJ1-1; tentative D call: TRBD1 (6 bases). CDR1 is MNHNS and CDR2 is SASEGT in the germline V gene. The CDR3 extends over 15 amino acids. Trimming left V 5 bases short and J 0 bases short, with 13 bases between. The CDR3 nucleotides are TGTGCCAGCAGTATACAGGGTCGCGTGAACACTGAAGCTTTCTTT. Protein: CASSIQGRVNTEAFF.

The V call is TRBV6-6, the J call TRBJ1-3; TRBD1 is a possible D gene (5 bases). The CDR3 contains 14 residues. Germline-derived CDR1 and CDR2 are MNHNY and SVGAGI (reference sequence). The V end lost 7 bases, the J end lost 3 bases, and 13 bases lay between the germline ends. CDR3 in DNA: TGTGCCAGCAATGGCGGGGGAGGTGGAAACACCATATATTTT. This encodes CASNGGGGGNTIYF.

V gene TRBV5-1 combines with J gene TRBJ2-7; maybe TRBD1 (6 bases). Trimming took off 0 bases at V and 3 bases at J, with 13 bases between the two ends. Looked up from germline, CDR1 is SGHRS and CDR2 is YFSETQ. The CDR3 extends over 15 amino acids. CDR3 DNA sequence: TGCGCCAGCAGCTTGGGGTGGGGGCAGAACTACGAGCAGTACTTC. It is translated as CASSLGWGQNYEQYF.

This chain links TRBV5-1 with TRBJ2-5; 16 nucleotides line up with TRBD2. J lost 2 bases, V lost 2 bases, and 6 bases had no gene match. The CDR3 is 18 residues long. Germline CDR1 SGHRS, CDR2 YFSETQ. CDR3 DNA sequence: TGCGCCAGCAGCTTCCACGGGACTAGCGGGGGGGCACAAGAGACCCAGTACTTC. Its protein product is CASSFHGTSGGAQETQYF.

The chain employs TRBV6-5 and TRBJ1-4, with D possibly TRBD1 on 6 matching bases. The V gene lost 4 bases and the J gene lost 3 bases, with 9 bases spanning the gap. The CDR3 has 14 residues. Germline CDR1 and CDR2: MNHEY and SVGAGI. CDR3 DNA sequence: TGTGCCAGCAGTTCGCGACAGGCTAATGAAAAACTGTTTTTT. Translated: CASSSRQANEKLFF.

The V call is TRBV9, the J call TRBJ2-3; D unclear. The CDR3 has 14 residues. The V and J ends lost 4 bases and 0 bases respectively, with 9 bases between them. Germline assignment: CDR1 SGDLS and CDR2 YYNGEE. In DNA, the CDR3 is TGTGCCAGCAGCCCCGGTCATAGCACAGATACGCAGTATTTT. Its translation: CASSPGHSTDTQYF.

The chain links TRBV11-2 to TRBJ1-2; 8 bases agree with TRBD1. V shed 5 bases and J 4 bases; nucleotides not matched to a gene: 9. The CDR3 is 15 amino acids. Germline CDR1 is SGHAT and CDR2 is FQNNGV. The CDR3 nucleotides read TGTGCCAGCAGCCCCGACAGGGGCCTCTTCTATGGCTACACCTTC. This translates into CASSPDRGLFYGYTF.

J is TRBJ2-1 and V is TRBV15; D gene unclear. CDR3 length equals 13 residues. V was cut by 4 bases and J by 4 bases, with 8 bases left in between. Germline assignment: CDR1 LNHNV and CDR2 YYDKDF (reference sequence). CDR3 protein: CATSTEQYNEQFF. Written as DNA, the CDR3 is TGTGCCACCAGCACGGAACAGTACAATGAGCAGTTCTTC.